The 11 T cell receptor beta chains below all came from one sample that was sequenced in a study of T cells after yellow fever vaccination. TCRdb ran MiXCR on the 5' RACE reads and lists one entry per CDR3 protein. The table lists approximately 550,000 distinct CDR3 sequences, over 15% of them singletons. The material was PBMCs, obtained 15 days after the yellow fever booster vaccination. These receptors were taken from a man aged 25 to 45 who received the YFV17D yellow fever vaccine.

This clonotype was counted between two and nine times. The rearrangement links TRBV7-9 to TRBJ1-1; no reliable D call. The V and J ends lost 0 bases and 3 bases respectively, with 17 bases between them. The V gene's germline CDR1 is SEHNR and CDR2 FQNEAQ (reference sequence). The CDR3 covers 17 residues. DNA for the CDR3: TGTGCCAGCAGCTTAGCCCTACAGATGCGGGCCCACACTGAAGCTTTCTTT. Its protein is CASSLALQMRAHTEAFF.

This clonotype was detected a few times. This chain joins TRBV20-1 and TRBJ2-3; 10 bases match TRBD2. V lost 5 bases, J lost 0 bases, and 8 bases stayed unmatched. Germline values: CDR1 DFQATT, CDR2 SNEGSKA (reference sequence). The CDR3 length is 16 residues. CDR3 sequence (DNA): TGCAGTGCTTTTGAGGTGACTAGCGGGAGCACAGATACGCAGTATTTT. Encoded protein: CSAFEVTSGSTDTQYF.

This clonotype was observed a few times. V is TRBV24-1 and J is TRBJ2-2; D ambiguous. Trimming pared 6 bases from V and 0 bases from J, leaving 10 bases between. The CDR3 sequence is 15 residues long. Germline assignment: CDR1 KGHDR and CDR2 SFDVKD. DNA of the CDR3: TGTGCCACCAGTACCGTAAGCGCGAACACCGGGGAGCTGTTTTTT. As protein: CATSTVSANTGELFF.

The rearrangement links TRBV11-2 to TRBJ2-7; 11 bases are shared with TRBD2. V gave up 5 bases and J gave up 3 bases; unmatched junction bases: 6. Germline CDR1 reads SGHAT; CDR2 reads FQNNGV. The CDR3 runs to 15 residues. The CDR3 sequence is CASSEPGLADYEQYF. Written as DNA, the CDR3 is TGTGCCAGCAGCGAACCGGGACTAGCGGACTACGAGCAGTACTTC.

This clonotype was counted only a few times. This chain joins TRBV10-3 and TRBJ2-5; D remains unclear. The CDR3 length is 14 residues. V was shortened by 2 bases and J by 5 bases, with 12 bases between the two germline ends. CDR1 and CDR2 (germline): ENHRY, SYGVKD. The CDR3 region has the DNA TGTGCCATCAGTGAGGCGGACCTACGGGAGACCCAGTACTTC. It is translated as CAISEADLRETQYF.

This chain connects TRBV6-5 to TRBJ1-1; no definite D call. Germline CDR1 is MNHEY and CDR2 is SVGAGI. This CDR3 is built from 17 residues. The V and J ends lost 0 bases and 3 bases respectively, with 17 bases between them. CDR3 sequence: CASSYSRRSHAYTEAFF. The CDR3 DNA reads TGTGCCAGCAGTTACTCCAGACGTTCCCACGCCTACACTGAAGCTTTCTTT.

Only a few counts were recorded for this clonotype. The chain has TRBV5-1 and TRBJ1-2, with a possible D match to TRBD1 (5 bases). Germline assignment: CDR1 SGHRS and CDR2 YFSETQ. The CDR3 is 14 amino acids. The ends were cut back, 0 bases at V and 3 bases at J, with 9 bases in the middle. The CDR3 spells CASSLDNRHYGYTF. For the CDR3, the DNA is TGCGCCAGCAGCTTGGATAACAGGCACTATGGCTACACCTTC.

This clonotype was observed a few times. CDR3 nucleotide sequence: TGTGCCAGCAGGAAGATTCCCGGGACTAGCCTCCTAATGAGCGAGCAGTACTTC. As protein: CASRKIPGTSLLMSEQYF. V and J are TRBV11-2 and TRBJ2-7, with 9 bases fitting TRBD2. This CDR3 has 18 residues. Germline V gene lookup returns CDR1 SGHAT and CDR2 FQNNGV. With 6 bases clipped from V and 6 bases from J, the junction kept 21 bases outside the gene matches.

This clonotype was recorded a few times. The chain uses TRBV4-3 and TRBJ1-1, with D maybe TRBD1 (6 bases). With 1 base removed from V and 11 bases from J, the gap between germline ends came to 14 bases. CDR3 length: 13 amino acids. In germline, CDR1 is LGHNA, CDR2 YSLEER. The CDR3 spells CASSQVRQDTAFF. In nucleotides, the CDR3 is TGCGCCAGCAGCCAAGTAAGACAGGACACGGCTTTCTTT.

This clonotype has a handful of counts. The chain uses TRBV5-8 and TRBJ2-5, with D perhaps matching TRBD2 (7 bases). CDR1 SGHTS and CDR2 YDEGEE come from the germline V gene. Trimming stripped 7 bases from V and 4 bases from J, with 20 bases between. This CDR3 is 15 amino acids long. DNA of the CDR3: TGTGCCAGCCGCCTGGGGGCGGGAGTTGGAGAGACCCAGTACTTC. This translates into CASRLGAGVGETQYF.

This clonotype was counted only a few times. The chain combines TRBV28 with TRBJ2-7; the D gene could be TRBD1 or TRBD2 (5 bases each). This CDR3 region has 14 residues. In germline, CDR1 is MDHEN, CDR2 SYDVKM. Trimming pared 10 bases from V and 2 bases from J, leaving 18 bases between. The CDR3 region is CATISGTGPYEQYF. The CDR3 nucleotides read TGTGCCACCATATCCGGGACCGGACCCTACGAGCAGTACTTC. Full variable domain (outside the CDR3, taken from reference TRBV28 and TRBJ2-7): DVKVTQSSRYLVKRTGEKVFLECVQDMDHENMFWYRQDPGLGLRLIYFSYDVKMKEKGDIPEGYSVSREKKERFSLILESASTNQTSMYLCATISGTGPYEQYFGPGTRLTVT.